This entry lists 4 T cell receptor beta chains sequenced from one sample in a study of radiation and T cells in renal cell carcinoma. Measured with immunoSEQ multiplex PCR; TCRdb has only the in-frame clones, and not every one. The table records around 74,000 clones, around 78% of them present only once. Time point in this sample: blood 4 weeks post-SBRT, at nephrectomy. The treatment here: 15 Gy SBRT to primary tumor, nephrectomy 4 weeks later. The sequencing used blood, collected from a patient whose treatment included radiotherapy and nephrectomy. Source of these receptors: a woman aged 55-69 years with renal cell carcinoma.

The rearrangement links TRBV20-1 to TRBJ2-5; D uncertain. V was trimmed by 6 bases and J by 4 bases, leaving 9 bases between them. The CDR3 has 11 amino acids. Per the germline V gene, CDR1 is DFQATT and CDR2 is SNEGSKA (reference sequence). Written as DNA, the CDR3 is TGCAGTGCCCGGAAGTTAGAGACCCAGTACTTC. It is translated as CSARKLETQYF.

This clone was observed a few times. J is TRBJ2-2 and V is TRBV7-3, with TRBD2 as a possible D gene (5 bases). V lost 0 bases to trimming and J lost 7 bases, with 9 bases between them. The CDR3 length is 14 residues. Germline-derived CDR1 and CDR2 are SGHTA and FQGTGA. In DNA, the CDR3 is TGTGCCAGCAGCTTAACTCCCGAGGGCGGGGAGCTGTTTTTT. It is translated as CASSLTPEGGELFF.

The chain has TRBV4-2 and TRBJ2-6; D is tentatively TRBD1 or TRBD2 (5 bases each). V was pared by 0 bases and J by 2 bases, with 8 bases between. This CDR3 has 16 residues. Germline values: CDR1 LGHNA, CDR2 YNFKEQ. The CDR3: CASSQDQGAGANVLTF. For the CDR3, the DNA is TGTGCCAGCAGCCAAGATCAGGGAGCTGGGGCCAACGTCCTGACTTTC.

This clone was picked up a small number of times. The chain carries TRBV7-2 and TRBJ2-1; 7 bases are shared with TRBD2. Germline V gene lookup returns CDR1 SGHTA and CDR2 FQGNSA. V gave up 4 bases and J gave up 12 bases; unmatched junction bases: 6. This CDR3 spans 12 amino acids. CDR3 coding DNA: TGTGCCAGCAGCTCCGGGGGGTTATCGCAGTTCTTC. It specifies CASSSGGLSQFF.